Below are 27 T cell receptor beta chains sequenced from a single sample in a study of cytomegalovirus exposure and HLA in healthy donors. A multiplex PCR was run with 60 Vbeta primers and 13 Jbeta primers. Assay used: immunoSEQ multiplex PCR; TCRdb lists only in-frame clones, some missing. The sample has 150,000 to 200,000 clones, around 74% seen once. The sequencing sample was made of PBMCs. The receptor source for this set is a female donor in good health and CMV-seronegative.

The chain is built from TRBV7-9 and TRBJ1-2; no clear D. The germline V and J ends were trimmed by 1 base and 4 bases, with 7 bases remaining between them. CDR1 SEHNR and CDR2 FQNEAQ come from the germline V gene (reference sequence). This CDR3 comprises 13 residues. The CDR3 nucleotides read TGTGCCAGCAGCTTAGTCGCGGGCTATGGCTACACCTTC. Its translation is CASSLVAGYGYTF.

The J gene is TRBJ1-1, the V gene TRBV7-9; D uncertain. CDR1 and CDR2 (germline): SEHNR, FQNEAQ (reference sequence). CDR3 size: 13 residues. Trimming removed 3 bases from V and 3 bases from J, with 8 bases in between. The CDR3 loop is CASSFASDTEAFF. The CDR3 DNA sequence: TGTGCCAGCAGCTTTGCGAGTGACACTGAAGCTTTCTTT.

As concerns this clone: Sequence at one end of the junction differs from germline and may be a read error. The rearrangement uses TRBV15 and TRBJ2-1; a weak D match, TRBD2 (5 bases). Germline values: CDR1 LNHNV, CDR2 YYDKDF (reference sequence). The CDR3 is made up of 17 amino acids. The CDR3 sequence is CATSRDLASGSYNELIF. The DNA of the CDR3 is TGTGCCACCAGCAGGGACCTAGCTTCGGGCTCCTACAATGAGCTTATCTTC. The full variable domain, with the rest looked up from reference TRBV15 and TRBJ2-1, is DAMVIQNPRYQVTQFGKPVTLSCSQTLNHNVMYWYQQKSSQAPKLLFHYYDKDFNNEADTPDNFQSRRPNTSFCFLDIRSPGLGDTAMYLCATSRDLASGSYNELIFGPGTRLTVL.

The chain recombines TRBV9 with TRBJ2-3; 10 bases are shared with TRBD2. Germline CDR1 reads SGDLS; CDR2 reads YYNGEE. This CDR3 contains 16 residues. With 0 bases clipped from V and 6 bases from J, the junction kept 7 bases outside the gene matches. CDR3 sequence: CASSVVGLAVRDTQYF. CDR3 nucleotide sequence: TGTGCCAGCAGCGTAGTTGGACTAGCGGTTAGGGATACGCAGTATTTT.

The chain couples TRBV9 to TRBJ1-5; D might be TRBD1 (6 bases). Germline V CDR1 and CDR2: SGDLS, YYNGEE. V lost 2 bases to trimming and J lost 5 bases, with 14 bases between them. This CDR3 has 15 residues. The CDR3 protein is CASSVTGTSDQPQHF. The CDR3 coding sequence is TGTGCCAGCAGCGTCACCGGGACAAGTGATCAGCCCCAGCATTTT.

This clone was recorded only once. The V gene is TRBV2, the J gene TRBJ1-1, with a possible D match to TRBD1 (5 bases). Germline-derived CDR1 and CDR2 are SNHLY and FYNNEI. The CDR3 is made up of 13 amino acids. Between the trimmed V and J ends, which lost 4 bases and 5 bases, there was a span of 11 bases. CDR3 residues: CASSGDSETEAFF. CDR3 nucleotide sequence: TGTGCCAGCAGTGGCGACAGCGAGACTGAAGCTTTCTTT. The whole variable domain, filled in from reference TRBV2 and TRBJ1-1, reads EPEVTQTPSHQVTQMGQEVILRCVPISNHLYFYWYRQILGQKVEFLVSFYNNEISEKSEIFDDQFSVERPDGSNFTLKIRSTKLEDSAMYFCASSGDSETEAFFGQGTRLTVV.

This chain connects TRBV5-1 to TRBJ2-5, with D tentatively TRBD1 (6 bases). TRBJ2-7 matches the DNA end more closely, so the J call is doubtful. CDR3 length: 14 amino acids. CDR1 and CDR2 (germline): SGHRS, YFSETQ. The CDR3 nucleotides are TGCGCCAGCAGCCCGCAGGGGCAAACCTACGAGCAGTACTTC. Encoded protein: CASSPQGQTYEQYF.

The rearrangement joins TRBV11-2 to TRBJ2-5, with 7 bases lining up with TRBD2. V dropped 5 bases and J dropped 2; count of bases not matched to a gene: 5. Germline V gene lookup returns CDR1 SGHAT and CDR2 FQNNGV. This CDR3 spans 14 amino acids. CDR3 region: CASSPRTRQETQYF. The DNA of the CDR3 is TGTGCCAGCAGCCCGCGGACTAGACAAGAGACCCAGTACTTC.

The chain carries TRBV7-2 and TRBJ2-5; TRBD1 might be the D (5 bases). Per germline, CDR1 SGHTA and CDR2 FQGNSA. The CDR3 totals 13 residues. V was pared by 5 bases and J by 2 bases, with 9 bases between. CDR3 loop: CASSKQVQETQYF. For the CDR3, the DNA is TGTGCCAGCAGCAAACAGGTGCAAGAGACCCAGTACTTC.

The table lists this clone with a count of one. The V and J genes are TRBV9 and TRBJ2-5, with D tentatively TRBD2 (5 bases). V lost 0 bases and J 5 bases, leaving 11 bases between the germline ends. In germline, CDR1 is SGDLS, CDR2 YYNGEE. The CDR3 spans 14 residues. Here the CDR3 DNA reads TGTGCCAGCAGCGTAGTTCCCAGCGGTGAGACCCAGTACTTC. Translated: CASSVVPSGETQYF.

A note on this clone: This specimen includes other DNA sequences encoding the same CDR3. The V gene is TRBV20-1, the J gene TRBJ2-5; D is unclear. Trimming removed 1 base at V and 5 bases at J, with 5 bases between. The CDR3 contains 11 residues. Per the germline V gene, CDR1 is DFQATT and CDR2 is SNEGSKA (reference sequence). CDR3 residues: CSARVRETQYF. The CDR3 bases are TGCAGTGCTAGAGTACGGGAGACCCAGTACTTC.

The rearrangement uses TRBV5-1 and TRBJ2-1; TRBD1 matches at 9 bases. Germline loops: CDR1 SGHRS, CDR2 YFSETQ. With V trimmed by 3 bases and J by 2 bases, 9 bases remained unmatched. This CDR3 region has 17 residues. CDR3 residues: CASSWAPRTGAYNEQFF. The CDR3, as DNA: TGCGCCAGCAGCTGGGCCCCCCGGACAGGGGCCTACAATGAGCAGTTCTTC.

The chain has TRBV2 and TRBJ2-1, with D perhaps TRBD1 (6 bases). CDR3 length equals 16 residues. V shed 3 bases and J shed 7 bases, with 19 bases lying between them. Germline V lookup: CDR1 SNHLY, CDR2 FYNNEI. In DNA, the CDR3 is TGTGCCAGCAGTGAGCAGGCAGGGGCGAGTGGAAATGAGCAGTTCTTC. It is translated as CASSEQAGASGNEQFF.

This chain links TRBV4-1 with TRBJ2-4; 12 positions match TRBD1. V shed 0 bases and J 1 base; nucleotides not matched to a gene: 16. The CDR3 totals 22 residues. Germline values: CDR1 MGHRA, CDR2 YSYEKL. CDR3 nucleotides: TGCGCCAGCAGCCAAGAACCCACCAGCAGGGACAGGGGGCAAGCGGCCAAAAACATTCAGTACTTC. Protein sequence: CASSQEPTSRDRGQAAKNIQYF.

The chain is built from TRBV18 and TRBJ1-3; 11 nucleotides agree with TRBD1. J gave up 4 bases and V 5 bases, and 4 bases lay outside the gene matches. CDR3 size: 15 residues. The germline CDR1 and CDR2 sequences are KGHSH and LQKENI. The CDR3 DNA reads TGTGCCAGCTCATCGGACAGGGGGCAAGGAAACACCATATATTTT. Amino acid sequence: CASSSDRGQGNTIYF. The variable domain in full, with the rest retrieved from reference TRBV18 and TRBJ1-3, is NAGVMQNPRHLVRRRGQEARLRCSPMKGHSHVYWYRQLPEEGLKFMVYLQKENIIDESGMPKERFSAEFPKEGPSILRIQQVVRGDSAAYFCASSSDRGQGNTIYFGEGSWLTVV.

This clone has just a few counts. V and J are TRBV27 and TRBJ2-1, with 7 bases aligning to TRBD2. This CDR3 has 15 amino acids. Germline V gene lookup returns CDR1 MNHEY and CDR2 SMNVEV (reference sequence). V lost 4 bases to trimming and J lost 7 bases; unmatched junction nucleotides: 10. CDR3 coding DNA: TGTGCCAGCAGTTCGCCCGGCGGGAGTAATAATGAGCAGTTCTTC. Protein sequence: CASSSPGGSNNEQFF.

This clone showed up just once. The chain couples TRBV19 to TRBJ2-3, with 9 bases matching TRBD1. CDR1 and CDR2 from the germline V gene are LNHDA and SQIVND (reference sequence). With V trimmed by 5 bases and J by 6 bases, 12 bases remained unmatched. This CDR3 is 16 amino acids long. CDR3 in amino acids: CASSPIPGQGRDTQYF. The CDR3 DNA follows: TGTGCCAGTAGTCCTATTCCGGGACAGGGTAGGGATACGCAGTATTTT.

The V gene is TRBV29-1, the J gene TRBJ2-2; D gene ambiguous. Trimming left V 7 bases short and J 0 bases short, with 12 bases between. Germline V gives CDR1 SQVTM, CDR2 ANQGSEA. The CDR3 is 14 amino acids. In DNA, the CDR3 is TGCAGCGCAACTAACACCCCGAACACCGGGGAGCTGTTTTTT. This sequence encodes CSATNTPNTGELFF.

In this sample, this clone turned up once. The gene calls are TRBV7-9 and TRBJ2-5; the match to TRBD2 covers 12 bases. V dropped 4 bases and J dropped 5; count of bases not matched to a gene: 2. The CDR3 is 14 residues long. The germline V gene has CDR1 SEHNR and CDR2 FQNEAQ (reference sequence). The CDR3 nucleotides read TGTGCCAGCAGCTGGACTAGCGGGGCGGAGACCCAGTACTTC. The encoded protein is CASSWTSGAETQYF. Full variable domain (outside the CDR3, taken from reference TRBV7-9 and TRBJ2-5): DTGVSQNPRHKITKRGQNVTFRCDPISEHNRLYWYRQTLGQGPEFLTYFQNEAQLEKSRLLSDRFSAERPKGSFSTLEIQRTEQGDSAMYLCASSWTSGAETQYFGPGTRLLVL.

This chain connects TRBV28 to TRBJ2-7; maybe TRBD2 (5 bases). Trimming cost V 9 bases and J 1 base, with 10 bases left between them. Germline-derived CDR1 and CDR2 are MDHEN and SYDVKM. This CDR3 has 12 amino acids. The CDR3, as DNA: TGTGCCAGTCGGGAAAGTTCCTACGAGCAGTACTTC. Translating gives CASRESSYEQYF.

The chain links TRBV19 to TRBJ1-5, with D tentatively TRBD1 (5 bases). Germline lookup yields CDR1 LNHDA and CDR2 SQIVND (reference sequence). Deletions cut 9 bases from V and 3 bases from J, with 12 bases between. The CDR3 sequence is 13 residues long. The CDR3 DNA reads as TGTGCCAGCTCCGTGGGGCTCAATCAGCCCCAGCATTTT. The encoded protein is CASSVGLNQPQHF.

The CDR3 sequence is CASSRGTGPYSNQPQHF. The CDR3 bases are TGCGCCAGCAGCCGAGGGACAGGACCATATAGCAATCAGCCCCAGCATTTT. V is TRBV4-1 and J is TRBJ1-5, with 8 bases aligning to TRBD1. Per the germline V gene, CDR1 is MGHRA and CDR2 is YSYEKL. This CDR3 has 17 amino acids. Unmatched junction bases numbered 8, after V lost 4 bases and J lost 0 bases.

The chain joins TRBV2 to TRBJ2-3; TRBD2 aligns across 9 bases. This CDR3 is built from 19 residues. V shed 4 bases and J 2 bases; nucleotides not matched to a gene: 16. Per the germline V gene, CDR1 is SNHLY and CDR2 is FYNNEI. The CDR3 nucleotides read TGTGCCAGCAGTGTTTCCAAGCGGGAGGCCTCCTTCGACACAGATACGCAGTATTTT. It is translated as CASSVSKREASFDTDTQYF.

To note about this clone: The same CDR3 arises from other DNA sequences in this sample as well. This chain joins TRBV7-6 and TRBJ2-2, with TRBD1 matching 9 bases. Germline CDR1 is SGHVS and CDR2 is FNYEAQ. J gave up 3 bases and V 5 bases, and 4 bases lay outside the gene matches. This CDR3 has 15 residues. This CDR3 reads CASSPRDRDTGELFF. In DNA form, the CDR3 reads TGTGCCAGCAGCCCGCGGGACAGGGACACCGGGGAGCTGTTTTTT.

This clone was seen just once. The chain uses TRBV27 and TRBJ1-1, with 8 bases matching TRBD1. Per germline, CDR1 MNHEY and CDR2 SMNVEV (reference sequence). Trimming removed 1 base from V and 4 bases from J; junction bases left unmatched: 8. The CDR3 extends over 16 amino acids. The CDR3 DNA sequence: TGTGCCAGCAGTTTATGGGGAAACAGGGGGATCACTGAAGCTTTCTTT. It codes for CASSLWGNRGITEAFF.

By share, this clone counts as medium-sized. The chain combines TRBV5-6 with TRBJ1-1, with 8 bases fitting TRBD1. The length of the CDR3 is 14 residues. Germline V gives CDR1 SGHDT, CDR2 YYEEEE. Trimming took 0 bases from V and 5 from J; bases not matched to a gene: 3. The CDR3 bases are TGTGCCAGCAGCTTGGCAGGGGGCAGAACTGAAGCTTTCTTT. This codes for CASSLAGGRTEAFF.

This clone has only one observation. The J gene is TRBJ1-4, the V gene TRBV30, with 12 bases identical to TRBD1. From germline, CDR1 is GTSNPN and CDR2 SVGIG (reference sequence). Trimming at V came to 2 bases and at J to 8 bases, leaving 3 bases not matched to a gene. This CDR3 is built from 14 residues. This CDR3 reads CAWSRDRGLEKLFF. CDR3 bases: TGTGCCTGGAGTCGGGACAGGGGGCTGGAAAAACTGTTTTTT.